This TCR beta chain was recorded in a study of T cell repertoires in cytomegalovirus infection. Whole-study context: Evidence of both CMV infection and a matching HLA type came from public TCR beta signatures.

As to this clonotype: Its antigen is unknown.

TCRdb itself ran the reads through MiXCR, one entry per CDR3 protein. The sample lists under 850,000 distinct CDR3 sequences, roughly 35% occurring once. V lost 5 bases and J 4 bases, leaving 14 bases between the germline ends. Germline V gene lookup returns CDR1 SGHVS and CDR2 FNYEAQ. This CDR3 contains 14 residues. Study-wide findings and caveats: Clonotypes of TCR beta that were HLA-C-restricted and CMV-specific dominated the ex vivo response.

The J gene is TRBJ1-1, the V gene TRBV7-6, with D perhaps matching TRBD1 (5 bases). Material for sequencing was PBMCs. This receptor was obtained from a human donor in good health (CMV status not recorded). Some clones in this sample may be carry-over from other donors' samples. Here the CDR3 reads CASSPRQRVTEAFF. CDR3 nucleotide sequence: TGTGCCAGCAGCCCCCGACAGAGGGTCACTGAAGCTTTCTTT.